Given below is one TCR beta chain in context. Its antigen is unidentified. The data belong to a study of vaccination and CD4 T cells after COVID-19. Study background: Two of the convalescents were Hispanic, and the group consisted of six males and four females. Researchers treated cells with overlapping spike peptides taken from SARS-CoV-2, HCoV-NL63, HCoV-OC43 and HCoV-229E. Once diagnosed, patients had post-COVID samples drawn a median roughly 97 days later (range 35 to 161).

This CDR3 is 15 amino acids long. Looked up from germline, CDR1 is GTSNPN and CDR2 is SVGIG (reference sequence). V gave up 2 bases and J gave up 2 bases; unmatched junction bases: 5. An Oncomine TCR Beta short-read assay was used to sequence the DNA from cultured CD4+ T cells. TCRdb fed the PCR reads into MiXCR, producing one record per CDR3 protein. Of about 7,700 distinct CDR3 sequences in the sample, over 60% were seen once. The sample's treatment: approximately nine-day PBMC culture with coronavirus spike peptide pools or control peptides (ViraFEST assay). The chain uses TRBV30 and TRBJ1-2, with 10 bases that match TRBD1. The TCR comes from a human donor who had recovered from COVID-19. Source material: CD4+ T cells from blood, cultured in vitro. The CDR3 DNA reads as TGTGCCTGGAGTCTTCCGACAGGGGGCAACTATGGCTACACCTTC. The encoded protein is CAWSLPTGGNYGYTF.